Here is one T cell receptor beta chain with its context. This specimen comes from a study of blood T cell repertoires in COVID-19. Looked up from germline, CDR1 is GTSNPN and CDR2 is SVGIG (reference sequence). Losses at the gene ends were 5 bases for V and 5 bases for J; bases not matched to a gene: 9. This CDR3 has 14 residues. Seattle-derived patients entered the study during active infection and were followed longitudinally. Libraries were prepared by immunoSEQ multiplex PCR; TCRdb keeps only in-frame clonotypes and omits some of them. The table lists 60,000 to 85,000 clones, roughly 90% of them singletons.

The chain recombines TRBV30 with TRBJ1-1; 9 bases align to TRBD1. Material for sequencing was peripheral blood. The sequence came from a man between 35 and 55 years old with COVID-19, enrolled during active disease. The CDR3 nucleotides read TGTGCCTGGGCCGGGACAGGGTACGCAACTGAAGCTTTCTTT. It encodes CAWAGTGYATEAFF.